This entry describes one T cell receptor beta chain. Its antigen is not known. Trimming at V came to 8 bases and at J to 0 bases, leaving 9 bases not matched to a gene. Looked up from germline, CDR1 is MNHEY and CDR2 is SMNVEV (reference sequence). The CDR3 contains 15 residues. This record comes from a study of radiation and T cells in renal cell carcinoma. Overall study context: Nephrectomy followed 15 Gy stereotactic body radiation by 4 weeks.

The assay was immunoSEQ multiplex PCR, and TCRdb's table has in-frame clones only and misses some. This sample yields 150,000 or so clones, of which around 90% are seen a single time; about 4% belongs to the top ten. The sample's time point: baseline pretreatment blood. Treatment indicated: 15 Gy SBRT to primary tumor, nephrectomy 4 weeks later. Radiation-treated patients gave blood at baseline, week 2 and week 4. Study results and limitations: From baseline, blood top tumor clonotypes peaked at 2 weeks post-radiation.

The sequenced sample was blood, obtained from a patient whose treatment included radiotherapy and nephrectomy. V and J are TRBV27 and TRBJ1-1; 7 bases match TRBD1. The sequence came from a woman aged 70 to 79 with renal cell carcinoma. In DNA, the CDR3 is TGTGCCAGCGTCCTTAGAGGGACAGTGAACACTGAAGCTTTCTTT. Translated: CASVLRGTVNTEAFF.